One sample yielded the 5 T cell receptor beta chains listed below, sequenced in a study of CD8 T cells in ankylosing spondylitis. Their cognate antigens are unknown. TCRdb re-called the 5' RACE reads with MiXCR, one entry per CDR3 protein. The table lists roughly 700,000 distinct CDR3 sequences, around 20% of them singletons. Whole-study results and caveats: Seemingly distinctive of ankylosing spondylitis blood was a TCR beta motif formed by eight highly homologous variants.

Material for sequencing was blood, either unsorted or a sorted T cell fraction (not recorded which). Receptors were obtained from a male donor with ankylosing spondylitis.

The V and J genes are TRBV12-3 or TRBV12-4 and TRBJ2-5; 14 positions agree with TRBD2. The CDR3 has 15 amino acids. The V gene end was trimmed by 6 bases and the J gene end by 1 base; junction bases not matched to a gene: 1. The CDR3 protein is CASRGLAGVQETQYF. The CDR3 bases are TGTGCCAGCAGGGGACTAGCGGGGGTCCAAGAGACCCAGTACTTC.

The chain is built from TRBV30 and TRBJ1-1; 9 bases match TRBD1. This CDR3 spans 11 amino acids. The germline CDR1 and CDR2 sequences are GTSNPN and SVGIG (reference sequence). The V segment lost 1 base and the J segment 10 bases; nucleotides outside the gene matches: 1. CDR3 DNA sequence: TGTGCCTGGAGTGCGGACAGGGGAGCTTTCTTT. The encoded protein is CAWSADRGAFF.

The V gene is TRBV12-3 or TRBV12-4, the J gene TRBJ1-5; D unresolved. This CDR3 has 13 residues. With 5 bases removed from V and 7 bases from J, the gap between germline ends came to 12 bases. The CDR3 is CASSIGSTQPQHF. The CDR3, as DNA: TGTGCCAGCAGTATCGGGTCAACGCAGCCCCAGCATTTT.

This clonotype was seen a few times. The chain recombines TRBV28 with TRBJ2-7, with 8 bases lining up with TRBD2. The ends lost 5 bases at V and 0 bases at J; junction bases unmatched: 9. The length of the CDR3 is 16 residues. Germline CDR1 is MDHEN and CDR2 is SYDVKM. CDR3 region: CASSHSGTRSSYEQYF. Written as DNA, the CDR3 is TGTGCCAGCAGTCATTCCGGGACTAGAAGCTCCTACGAGCAGTACTTC.

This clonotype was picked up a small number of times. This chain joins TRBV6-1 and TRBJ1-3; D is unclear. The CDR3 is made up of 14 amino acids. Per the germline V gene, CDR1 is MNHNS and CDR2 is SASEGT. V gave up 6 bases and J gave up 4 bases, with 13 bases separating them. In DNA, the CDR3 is TGTGCCAGCAGCGAAACCCCTAGAGGAAACACCATATATTTT. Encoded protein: CASSETPRGNTIYF.